The TCR beta chain described here comes from a study of blood T cell repertoires in COVID-19. Study-wide background: Some COVID-19 samples were acute and others convalescent; all came from the United States, Italy and Spain.

In the authors' workflow: Cell counts per sample came from amplifying reference gene primers. Sequenced by immunoSEQ multiplex PCR; TCRdb stores in-frame clones only, minus some. V and J calls plus clone size are reproduced from that table; the DNA served to infer D and trimming. Found here are about 310,000 clones, almost 90% of them singletons; the top ten hold around 0.96%. The germline gives CDR1 SNHLY, CDR2 FYNNEI. The CDR3 is 15 amino acids. V was pared by 5 bases and J by 0 bases, with 5 bases of the junction left unmatched. The TCR comes from a middle-aged woman with COVID-19, enrolled during active disease. The sample comprised peripheral blood. The gene calls are TRBV2 and TRBJ1-1; 8 positions match TRBD1. The CDR3 nucleotides read TGTGCCAGCAGTCAGACAGGGGCAATGAACACTGAAGCTTTCTTT. Translated, it gives CASSQTGAMNTEAFF. Using reference TRBV2 and TRBJ1-1 for the parts outside the CDR3, the full variable domain is EPEVTQTPSHQVTQMGQEVILRCVPISNHLYFYWYRQILGQKVEFLVSFYNNEISEKSEIFDDQFSVERPDGSNFTLKIRSTKLEDSAMYFCASSQTGAMNTEAFFGQGTRLTVV.